The next 17 T cell receptor beta chains were all read from a single sample in a study of shared clonotypes between healthy human individuals. Some clones are missing from TCRdb's copy, which holds only in-frame ones; the method was immunoSEQ multiplex PCR. The sample shows about 380,000 clones, about 96% of them seen only once. Sequencing was performed on memory CD8+ T cells sorted from blood. As for subset: CD45RO+ cells pooled with CCR7-negative TemRA cells. These TCRs come from a man aged 25 to 40 in good health.

V and J are TRBV19 and TRBJ2-2; D not certain. V was cut by 7 bases and J by 3 bases, with 12 bases left in between. Germline-derived CDR1 and CDR2 are LNHDA and SQIVND (reference sequence). The CDR3 covers 14 residues. CDR3 sequence: CASKVLTHTGELFF. CDR3 DNA sequence: TGTGCCAGTAAGGTTTTGACGCACACCGGGGAGCTGTTTTTT.

The genes are TRBV4-2 and TRBJ2-3; 10 bases fit TRBD2. The CDR3 is made up of 15 amino acids. Germline values: CDR1 LGHNA, CDR2 YNFKEQ. The J segment lost 6 bases and the V segment lost 0 bases, leaving 3 bases of the junction unmatched. The CDR3 DNA reads as TGTGCCAGCAGCCAAGAGAGCGGGAGGGTGGATACGCAGTATTTT. Its protein product is CASSQESGRVDTQYF.

The chain carries TRBV11-2 and TRBJ1-5; TRBD1 matches 11 bases. Germline V gene sequence: CDR1 SGHAT, CDR2 FQNNGV. Unmatched junction bases numbered 12, after V lost 5 bases and J lost 0 bases. This CDR3 is 19 amino acids long. The CDR3 spells CASSTSGQGALNSNQPQHF. DNA of the CDR3: TGTGCCAGCAGCACTTCTGGACAGGGGGCCCTTAATAGCAATCAGCCCCAGCATTTT.

This sequence joins TRBV5-1 and TRBJ2-3; possibly TRBD2 for D (5 bases). The germline V gene encodes CDR1 SGHRS and CDR2 YFSETQ. This CDR3 contains 14 residues. Trimming took 4 bases from V and 2 from J, leaving 11 bases between them. The chain's CDR3 is CASSVGGITDTQYF. CDR3 nucleotide sequence: TGCGCCAGCAGCGTCGGAGGAATCACAGATACGCAGTATTTT. Together with reference TRBV5-1 and TRBJ2-3, the CDR3 gives the full variable domain: KAGVTQTPRYLIKTRGQQVTLSCSPISGHRSVSWYQQTPGQGLQFLFEYFSETQRNKGNFPGRFSGRQFSNSRSEMNVSTLELGDSALYLCASSVGGITDTQYFGPGTRLTVL.

This sequence joins TRBV19 and TRBJ2-3; the match to TRBD2 covers 15 bases. Trimming cost V 6 bases and J 2 bases; bases outside gene matches: 15. The CDR3 is made up of 20 amino acids. Germline CDR1 and CDR2: LNHDA and SQIVND (reference sequence). As DNA, the CDR3 is TGTGCCAGTAGCTCGGGACTAGCGGGAGGAGGTGGTCGGGCCACAGATACGCAGTATTTT. It specifies CASSSGLAGGGGRATDTQYF. The variable domain in full, completed from reference TRBV19 and TRBJ2-3, reads DGGITQSPKYLFRKEGQNVTLSCEQNLNHDAMYWYRQDPGQGLRLIYYSQIVNDFQKGDIAEGYSVSREKKESFPLTVTSAQKNPTAFYLCASSSGLAGGGGRATDTQYFGPGTRLTVL.

This clone is a singleton in its sample. This chain uses TRBV29-1 with TRBJ2-2; 7 bases match TRBD2. This CDR3 comprises 13 residues. The V segment lost 5 bases and the J segment 6 bases; nucleotides outside the gene matches: 6. Germline V gene lookup returns CDR1 SQVTM and CDR2 ANQGSEA. The CDR3 DNA is TGCAGCGTTCTGTCTGGGAGGGCCGGGGAGCTGTTTTTT. This sequence encodes CSVLSGRAGELFF.

The chain combines TRBV5-1 with TRBJ2-5; 10 bases match TRBD1. This CDR3 contains 16 residues. With 2 bases clipped from V and 2 bases from J, the junction kept 6 bases outside the gene matches. CDR1 and CDR2 (germline): SGHRS, YFSETQ. CDR3 coding DNA: TGCGCCAGCAGCTTCGGGACAGGGGTGACACAAGAGACCCAGTACTTC. It is translated as CASSFGTGVTQETQYF. Full variable domain (remainder filled in from reference TRBV5-1 and TRBJ2-5): KAGVTQTPRYLIKTRGQQVTLSCSPISGHRSVSWYQQTPGQGLQFLFEYFSETQRNKGNFPGRFSGRQFSNSRSEMNVSTLELGDSALYLCASSFGTGVTQETQYFGPGTRLLVL.

The chain employs TRBV7-2 and TRBJ2-1; 14 bases are a match to TRBD2. Germline loops: CDR1 SGHTA, CDR2 FQGNSA. After removal of 4 bases from V and 4 bases from J, the junction contained 6 bases not matched to a gene. The CDR3 totals 17 residues. The CDR3 loop reads CASSYGTSGRTYNEQFF. For the CDR3, the DNA is TGTGCCAGCAGCTATGGGACTAGCGGGAGAACATACAATGAGCAGTTCTTC.

The gene calls are TRBV29-1 and TRBJ1-2, with a tentative D call TRBD1 (5 bases). The germline CDR1 and CDR2 sequences are SQVTM and ANQGSEA. V was clipped by 7 bases and J by 3 bases, with 9 bases between them. The CDR3 is made up of 11 amino acids. For the CDR3, the DNA is TGCAGCGGCGGGGGGGACTATGGCTACACCTTC. This gives the protein CSGGGDYGYTF.

V is TRBV27 and J is TRBJ2-7, with D unresolved. The V end lost 5 bases, the J end lost 3 bases, and 8 bases lay between the germline ends. In germline, CDR1 is MNHEY, CDR2 SMNVEV (reference sequence). The CDR3 is 12 residues long. CDR3 DNA: TGTGCCAGCAGTCCTAACATCTACGAGCAGTACTTC. Translation: CASSPNIYEQYF.

This sequence joins TRBV7-2 and TRBJ2-2, with 8 bases identical to TRBD1. The CDR3 runs 16 residues. The germline CDR1 and CDR2 sequences are SGHTA and FQGNSA. V was pared by 1 base and J by 4 bases, with 5 bases of the junction left unmatched. CDR3 sequence (DNA): TGTGCCAGCAGCTTAGACAGGGGGACTTTCACCGGGGAGCTGTTTTTT. Translation: CASSLDRGTFTGELFF.

The V call is TRBV19, the J call TRBJ1-1; no definite D call. V lost 7 bases and J 3 bases, leaving 12 bases between the germline ends. Germline V gene lookup returns CDR1 LNHDA and CDR2 SQIVND (reference sequence). The CDR3 covers 13 residues. CDR3 coding DNA: TGTGCCAGTACCCATGAGGTCTACACTGAAGCTTTCTTT. Translation: CASTHEVYTEAFF.

V is TRBV5-1 and J is TRBJ2-5; D is undetermined. Trimming removed 2 bases at V and 5 bases at J, with 16 bases between. CDR1 is SGHRS and CDR2 is YFSETQ in the germline V gene. This CDR3 spans 15 amino acids. The chain's CDR3 is CASSFFTEAWETQYF. The DNA for the CDR3 is TGCGCCAGCAGCTTCTTCACAGAAGCATGGGAGACCCAGTACTTC.

V gene TRBV7-8 combines with J gene TRBJ2-7; no reliable D call. The germline CDR1 and CDR2 sequences are SGHVS and FQNEAQ. Trimming stripped 5 bases from V and 3 bases from J, with 11 bases between. This CDR3 has 13 amino acids. The CDR3 spells CASSPAWGYEQYF. The CDR3 nucleotides read TGTGCCAGCAGCCCAGCTTGGGGCTACGAGCAGTACTTC. The entire variable domain, with the rest obtained from reference TRBV7-8 and TRBJ2-7, is as follows: GAGVSQSPRYKVAKRGQDVALRCDPISGHVSLFWYQQALGQGPEFLTYFQNEAQLDKSGLPSDRFFAERPEGSVSTLKIQRTQQEDSAVYLCASSPAWGYEQYFGPGTRLTVT.

The CDR3 coding sequence is TGTGCCATCAGTGAGTCACGGGGGACAGGGACAGATACGCAGTATTTT. Translated: CAISESRGTGTDTQYF. V gene TRBV10-3 combines with J gene TRBJ2-3, with 9 bases that match TRBD1. J lost 3 bases, V lost 0 bases, and 4 bases had no gene match. The CDR3 covers 16 residues. CDR1 and CDR2 (germline): ENHRY, SYGVKD.

The chain recombines TRBV19 with TRBJ1-5; D is perhaps TRBD1 (6 bases). This CDR3 contains 13 residues. Germline V gene data show CDR1 as LNHDA and CDR2 as SQIVND (reference sequence). V lost 3 bases, J lost 7 bases, and 10 bases lay in between. DNA of the CDR3: TGTGCCAGTAGTATTAGGGGGGAGCAGCCCCAGCATTTT. Protein: CASSIRGEQPQHF.

The V gene is TRBV19, the J gene TRBJ2-1, with 9 positions matching TRBD1. J gave up 2 bases and V 6 bases, and 5 bases lay outside the gene matches. Germline loops: CDR1 LNHDA, CDR2 SQIVND (reference sequence). This CDR3 is built from 15 residues. The CDR3 coding sequence is TGTGCCAGTAGGATCGGGACAGGGCCCTACAATGAGCAGTTCTTC. Its protein is CASRIGTGPYNEQFF. Together with reference TRBV19 and TRBJ2-1, the CDR3 gives the full variable domain: DGGITQSPKYLFRKEGQNVTLSCEQNLNHDAMYWYRQDPGQGLRLIYYSQIVNDFQKGDIAEGYSVSREKKESFPLTVTSAQKNPTAFYLCASRIGTGPYNEQFFGPGTRLTVL.